This T cell receptor (beta chain) was sequenced in a study of shared clonotypes between healthy human individuals. Study as a whole: Per donor, three plates held CD4 naive cells, three held CD4 memory, two held CD8 naive and one held CD8 memory.

The germline V gene has CDR1 SQVTM and CDR2 ANQGSEA. The CDR3 loop spans 15 amino acids. V lost 6 bases and J lost 1; bases outside the gene matches: 7. This clone was seen once. Sorted-subset replicate PCR reactions were performed with approximately 200 ng DNA, corresponding to 30,000 or so T cell genomes. Sequenced by immunoSEQ multiplex PCR; TCRdb stores in-frame clones only, minus some. The repertoire has 2 million to 2.5 million clones, about nine tenths of them found once; the top ten carry roughly 0.34%. Every donor was a Caucasian adult from Nashville, Tennessee. This sequence joins TRBV29-1 and TRBJ2-4; 9 positions agree with TRBD2. This TCR was sampled from a man younger than 30 in good health. Some clones in this sample may be carry-over from other donors' samples. The sample consisted of naive CD4+ T cells from PBMCs. Subset of the sample: CD45RA+ positively selected. As DNA, the CDR3 is TGCAGCGTGGGAGCGGGAGGTACGGCCAAAAACATTCAGTACTTC. Its translation is CSVGAGGTAKNIQYF. Drawing the rest from reference TRBV29-1 and TRBJ2-4, the complete variable domain is SAVISQKPSRDICQRGTSLTIQCQVDSQVTMMFWYRQQPGQSLTLIATANQGSEATYESGFVIDKFPISRPNLTFSTLTVSNMSPEDSSIYLCSVGAGGTAKNIQYFGAGTRLSVL.